The sequence of this T cell receptor (beta chain) was determined in a study of beta chain features in type 1 diabetes. Across the study: Regarding age, gender and cell yields, patients proved similar to healthy donors. Findings and caveats of the study: Any HLA type influence on TCRB rearrangement was left unresolved here.

The study reverse transcribed the entire isolated RNA, so it sequenced expressed TCRB transcripts. Repertoires were generated with immunoSEQ multiplex PCR, while TCRdb's copy carries only in-frame clones and drops some. The sample has some 99,000 clones, 30% to 50% seen once. A remark on this clone: No antigen is known for it.

Per germline, CDR1 SGHTA and CDR2 FQGNSA. The CDR3 contains 15 residues. With 1 base clipped from V and 6 bases from J, the junction kept 5 bases outside the gene matches. Each of the CD4+ naive, central memory, regulatory and stem cell-like memory populations was sorted via CD45RO/CCR7/CD25/CD127/CD95/CD27. Without exception, sorted populations had purity beyond 98%. V usage is TRBV7-2 and J usage is TRBJ1-5; 8 bases line up with TRBD1. The sample consisted of stem cell memory CD4+ T cells from blood. This receptor was identified in a woman aged 18-30 years in good health. CDR3 amino acids: CASSLEDRALQPQHF. The CDR3 DNA reads as TGTGCCAGCAGCTTAGAGGACAGGGCCCTTCAGCCCCAGCATTTT.